Sequencing of this T cell receptor beta chain was carried out in a study of T cells after yellow fever vaccination. Study results and caveats: Only a small proportion of the clonotypes turned up in both the CD4 and the CD8 compartments, likely arising from convergent recombination. Subsequent to the booster, the majority of primary-vaccination clones reappeared (96% CD4, 70% to 90% CD8). A faster peak, day 5 versus 15, was reached by the weaker secondary response.

V lost 4 bases, J lost 1 base, and 6 bases stayed unmatched. The CDR3 loop spans 16 amino acids. The germline V gene has CDR1 SGHRS and CDR2 YFSETQ. In making TCR cDNA, 5'RACE template switching added a universal primer site and UMIs to it. Each CDR3 protein gets one entry after TCRdb re-called the 5' RACE reads with MiXCR. The profile covers some 340,000 distinct CDR3 sequences, with 9.5% to 12% appearing a single time and roughly 3% taken by the ten largest. For this clonotype: Its target is not known.

This sequence originates from a man aged 18-30 years who received the YFV17D yellow fever vaccine. The sequencing used CD4+ T cells sorted from PBMCs, collected 45 days after the yellow fever booster vaccination. The rearrangement joins TRBV5-1 to TRBJ2-2, with 8 bases identical to TRBD1. This chain's CDR3 is CASSVTGTGNTGELFF. DNA for the CDR3: TGCGCCAGCAGCGTCACCGGGACAGGGAACACCGGGGAGCTGTTTTTT.